What follows are 20 T cell receptor beta chains derived from one specimen sequenced in a study of control samples from healthy donors and cancer patients. The protocol was immunoSEQ multiplex PCR, while the TCRdb copy is restricted to in-frame clones and leaves out a portion. Here the sample spans 150,000 to 160,000 clones, over 85% being singletons. Material: blood. These receptors all stem from a man between 40 and 49 years old in good health.

V gene TRBV19 combines with J gene TRBJ1-3; D unclear. Germline assignment: CDR1 LNHDA and CDR2 SQIVND (reference sequence). CDR3 size: 16 residues. V lost 4 bases, J lost 5 bases, and 18 bases lay in between. The CDR3 bases are TGTGCCAGTAGTACCCCCGAGGGCCCGAGGCGAAACACCATATATTTT. Translation: CASSTPEGPRRNTIYF.

This sequence joins TRBV11-1 and TRBJ2-7; tentatively, D is TRBD1 (6 bases). The CDR3 loop spans 15 amino acids. Germline V gene lookup returns CDR1 SGHAT and CDR2 FQDESV (reference sequence). V dropped 3 bases and J dropped 4 bases, with 16 bases sitting between them. CDR3: CASSFLQGLGYEQYF. As DNA, the CDR3 is TGTGCCAGCAGCTTTCTGCAGGGGCTAGGTTACGAGCAGTACTTC.

V and J are TRBV6-5 and TRBJ1-2, with 7 bases lining up with TRBD1. The CDR3 runs to 15 residues. Unmatched junction bases numbered 9, after V lost 2 bases and J lost 6 bases. The germline CDR1 and CDR2 sequences are MNHEY and SVGAGI. The CDR3 sequence: CASSYGWTGEHGYTF. In nucleotides, the CDR3 is TGTGCCAGCAGTTACGGGTGGACAGGAGAGCATGGCTACACCTTC.

This chain links TRBV5-8 with TRBJ1-2; D not resolved. V was pared by 0 bases and J by 7 bases, with 13 bases between. Germline loops: CDR1 SGHTS, CDR2 YDEGEE. CDR3 size: 14 residues. In nucleotides, the CDR3 is TGTGCCAGCAGCTTGGCCGTGGGTACACTTGGCTACACCTTC. Its translation: CASSLAVGTLGYTF. The complete variable domain, with remaining parts taken from reference TRBV5-8 and TRBJ1-2, reads EAGVTQSPTHLIKTRGQQATLRCSPISGHTSVYWYQQALGLGLQFLLWYDEGEERNRGNFPPRFSGRQFPNYSSELNVNALELEDSALYLCASSLAVGTLGYTFGSGTRLTVV.

The chain uses TRBV11-2 and TRBJ2-1; TRBD2 matches 8 bases. The CDR3 contains 15 residues. V lost 4 bases, J lost 5 bases, and 7 bases stayed unmatched. Germline CDR1 is SGHAT and CDR2 is FQNNGV. CDR3: CASSWSSGTHNEQFF. CDR3 coding DNA: TGTGCCAGCAGCTGGAGTAGCGGGACACACAATGAGCAGTTCTTC.

Note on this clone: This likely comes from a read error, as the CDR3 has no conserved phenylalanine or tryptophan at its end. The rearrangement links TRBV7-8 to TRBJ1-2, with a tentative D call TRBD1 (6 bases). The V end lost 1 base, the J end lost 2 bases, and 11 bases lay between the germline ends. The CDR3 is 15 amino acids. Germline loops: CDR1 SGHVS, CDR2 FQNEAQ. The CDR3 sequence: CASSLGAGANYGYTL. CDR3 bases: TGTGCCAGCAGCTTAGGGGCAGGGGCCAACTATGGCTACACCCTC.

The V call is TRBV6-5, the J call TRBJ1-6, with 8 nucleotides matching TRBD1. The CDR3 covers 16 residues. Trimming removed 4 bases from V and 6 bases from J; junction bases left unmatched: 8. The germline CDR1 and CDR2 sequences are MNHEY and SVGAGI. Written as DNA, the CDR3 is TGTGCCAGCAGTTTGCCCGGGACAGGAGTTAATTCACCCCTCCACTTT. Residues: CASSLPGTGVNSPLHF.

The J gene is TRBJ1-1, the V gene TRBV10-1; D is unclear. The length of the CDR3 is 12 residues. Germline CDR1 is WNHNN and CDR2 is SYGVQD (reference sequence). Deletions cut 6 bases from V and 8 bases from J, with 13 bases between. The DNA for the CDR3 is TGCGCCAGCAGACGGAGAGTTTCGGAAGCTTTCTTT. This translates into CASRRRVSEAFF.

This clone occurred a few times. The V gene is TRBV4-1, the J gene TRBJ1-2, with D perhaps matching TRBD1 (6 bases). CDR3 size: 15 residues. Germline CDR1 is MGHRA and CDR2 is YSYEKL. The germline V and J ends were trimmed by 1 base and 8 bases, with 17 bases remaining between them. The CDR3 here is CASSQAETGVGGYTF. The CDR3 DNA reads TGCGCCAGCAGCCAAGCCGAGACAGGCGTAGGGGGCTACACCTTC.

The chain carries TRBV4-1 and TRBJ2-7; D is perhaps TRBD1 (6 bases). The CDR3 extends over 15 amino acids. The V gene lost 0 bases and the J gene lost 3 bases, with 12 bases spanning the gap. Germline assignment: CDR1 MGHRA and CDR2 YSYEKL. The CDR3: CASSQERGNRYEQYF. The DNA for the CDR3 is TGCGCCAGCAGCCAAGAGAGGGGGAACCGCTACGAGCAGTACTTC.

This chain joins TRBV24-1 and TRBJ1-2; TRBD1 matches 7 bases. The CDR3 sequence is 15 residues long. V gave up 3 bases and J gave up 4 bases; unmatched junction bases: 7. Germline-derived CDR1 and CDR2 are KGHDR and SFDVKD. CDR3 in DNA: TGTGCCACCAGTGATCATGACAGGGCCGGCTATGGCTACACCTTC. It yields the protein CATSDHDRAGYGYTF.

In its sample, this clone was seen a few times. The chain recombines TRBV5-1 with TRBJ2-7; maybe TRBD2 (5 bases). CDR1 is SGHRS and CDR2 is YFSETQ in the germline V gene. The CDR3 spans 15 residues. V lost 3 bases and J 3 bases, leaving 16 bases between the germline ends. CDR3 DNA sequence: TGCGCCAGCAGCTATGAGGGAATCTTCAGCTACGAGCAGTACTTC. Encoded protein: CASSYEGIFSYEQYF.

The chain uses TRBV5-1 and TRBJ1-2; D is unclear. The CDR3 runs to 12 residues. CDR1 and CDR2 from the germline V gene are SGHRS and YFSETQ. V lost 3 bases and J 8 bases, leaving 11 bases between the germline ends. The CDR3 sequence is CASSYSFDGYTF. The CDR3 nucleotides read TGCGCCAGCAGCTATTCGTTCGACGGCTACACCTTC.

This rearrangement joins TRBV19 to TRBJ2-3, with TRBD1 identical over 8 bases. CDR1 is LNHDA, CDR2 SQIVND, per germline (reference sequence). The trim removed 5 bases at V and 5 bases at J, leaving 9 bases unmatched. This CDR3 is built from 15 residues. The CDR3 loop is CASSRQGARIDTQYF. CDR3 sequence (DNA): TGTGCCAGTAGTCGGCAGGGGGCCCGGATAGATACGCAGTATTTT.

This rearrangement joins TRBV7-7 to TRBJ2-3; D is perhaps TRBD2 (6 bases). V was cut by 2 bases and J by 1 base, with 10 bases left in between. This CDR3 spans 15 amino acids. Germline loops: CDR1 SSHAT, CDR2 FNYEAQ (reference sequence). CDR3 amino acids: CASSLSGVGTDTQYF. CDR3 DNA: TGTGCCAGCAGCTTATCGGGGGTCGGCACAGATACGCAGTATTTT.

The chain combines TRBV6-5 with TRBJ1-5, with a weak D call TRBD1 (5 bases). Germline loops: CDR1 MNHEY, CDR2 SVGAGI. The CDR3 is 13 amino acids. The V and J ends lost 7 bases and 5 bases respectively, with 12 bases between them. The CDR3 bases are TGTGCCAGCACCAGACAGCTGTATCAGCCCCAGCATTTT. Translation: CASTRQLYQPQHF.

The V call is TRBV11-1, the J call TRBJ1-1; D is ambiguous. CDR1 is SGHAT and CDR2 is FQDESV in the germline V gene (reference sequence). The CDR3 spans 14 residues. V was cut by 1 base and J by 2 bases, with 8 bases left in between. Here the CDR3 reads CASSLGGRNTEAFF. The CDR3 nucleotides read TGTGCCAGCAGCTTAGGAGGACGTAACACTGAAGCTTTCTTT.

This chain uses TRBV7-9 with TRBJ1-1, with D tentatively TRBD1 (5 bases). V lost 2 bases and J 1 base, leaving 5 bases between the germline ends. CDR3 length: 13 amino acids. Looked up from germline, CDR1 is SEHNR and CDR2 is FQNEAQ (reference sequence). CDR3 protein: CASSLQGNTEAFF. The CDR3 coding sequence is TGTGCCAGCAGCTTACAGGGGAACACTGAAGCTTTCTTT.

The gene calls are TRBV12-5 and TRBJ1-1; D call uncertain. V shed 7 bases and J shed 4 bases, with 19 bases lying between them. Germline assignment: CDR1 LGHNT and CDR2 FRNRAP. CDR3 length equals 15 residues. CDR3 in amino acids: CASVYSEWASTEAFF. The CDR3 DNA is TGTGCTAGTGTATATTCGGAGTGGGCGAGCACTGAAGCTTTCTTT. Using reference TRBV12-5 and TRBJ1-1 for the parts outside the CDR3, the full variable domain is DARVTQTPRHKVTEMGQEVTMRCQPILGHNTVFWYRQTMMQGLELLAYFRNRAPLDDSGMPKDRFSAEMPDATLATLKIQPSEPRDSAVYFCASVYSEWASTEAFFGQGTRLTVV.

Comment on this clone: One junction end does not reproduce the germline sequence, and a read error may be involved. The J gene is TRBJ1-1, the V gene TRBV6-5, with 9 bases aligning to TRBD1. Germline lookup yields CDR1 MNHEY and CDR2 SVGAGI. CDR3 length: 16 residues. The CDR3 sequence: CASSSGTGKVGTEAFF. The CDR3 DNA reads as TGTGCCAGTAGTTCCGGGACAGGGAAGGTTGGCACTGAAGCTTTCTTT.